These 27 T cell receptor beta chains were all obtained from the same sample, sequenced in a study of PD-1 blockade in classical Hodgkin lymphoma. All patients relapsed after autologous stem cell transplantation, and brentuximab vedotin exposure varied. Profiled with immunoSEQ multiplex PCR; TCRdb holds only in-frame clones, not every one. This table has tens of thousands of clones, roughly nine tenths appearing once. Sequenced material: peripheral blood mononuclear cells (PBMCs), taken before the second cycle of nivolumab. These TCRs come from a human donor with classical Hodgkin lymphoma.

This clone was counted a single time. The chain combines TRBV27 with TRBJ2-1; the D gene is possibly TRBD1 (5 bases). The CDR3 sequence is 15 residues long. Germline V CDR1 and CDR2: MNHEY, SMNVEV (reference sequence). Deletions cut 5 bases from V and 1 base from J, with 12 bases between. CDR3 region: CASSNHRNSYNEQFF. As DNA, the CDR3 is TGTGCCAGCAGTAATCACAGGAATTCCTACAATGAGCAGTTCTTC.

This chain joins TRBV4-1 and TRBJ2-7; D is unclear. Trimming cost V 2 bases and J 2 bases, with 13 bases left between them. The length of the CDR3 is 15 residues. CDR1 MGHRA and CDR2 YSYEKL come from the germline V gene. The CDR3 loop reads CASSQIPGLTYEQYF. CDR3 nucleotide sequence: TGCGCCAGCAGCCAAATACCGGGCCTTACCTACGAGCAGTACTTC.

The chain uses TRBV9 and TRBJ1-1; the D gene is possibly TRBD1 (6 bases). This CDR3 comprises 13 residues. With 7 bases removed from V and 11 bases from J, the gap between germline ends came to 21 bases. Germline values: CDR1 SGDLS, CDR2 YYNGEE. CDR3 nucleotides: TGTGCCAGCGGAGGGGAACAGGGCTTATACGCTTTCTTT. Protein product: CASGGEQGLYAFF.

The CDR3 DNA is TGTGCCAGCAGTGAGTGGGGGCTCACAGATACGCAGTATTTT. This sequence encodes CASSEWGLTDTQYF. V and J are TRBV6-4 and TRBJ2-3; possibly TRBD1 for D (6 bases). This CDR3 has 14 residues. Trimming took off 3 bases at V and 2 bases at J, with 9 bases between the two ends. Germline V gene data show CDR1 as MRHNA and CDR2 as SNTAGT.

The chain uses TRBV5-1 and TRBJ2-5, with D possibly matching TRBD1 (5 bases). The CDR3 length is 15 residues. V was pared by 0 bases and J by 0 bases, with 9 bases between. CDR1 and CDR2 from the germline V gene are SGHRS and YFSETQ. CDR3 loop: CASSLGQGYQETQYF. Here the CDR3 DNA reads TGCGCCAGCAGCTTGGGCCAGGGTTACCAAGAGACCCAGTACTTC.

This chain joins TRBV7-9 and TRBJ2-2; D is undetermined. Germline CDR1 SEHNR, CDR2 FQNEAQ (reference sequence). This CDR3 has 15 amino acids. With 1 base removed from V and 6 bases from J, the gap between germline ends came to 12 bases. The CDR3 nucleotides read TGTGCCAGCAGCTTAGTTCTGGGTGTTGCCGGGGAGCTGTTTTTT. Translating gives CASSLVLGVAGELFF. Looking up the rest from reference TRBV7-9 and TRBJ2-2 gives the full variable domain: DTGVSQNPRHKITKRGQNVTFRCDPISEHNRLYWYRQTLGQGPEFLTYFQNEAQLEKSRLLSDRFSAERPKGSFSTLEIQRTEQGDSAMYLCASSLVLGVAGELFFGEGSRLTVL.

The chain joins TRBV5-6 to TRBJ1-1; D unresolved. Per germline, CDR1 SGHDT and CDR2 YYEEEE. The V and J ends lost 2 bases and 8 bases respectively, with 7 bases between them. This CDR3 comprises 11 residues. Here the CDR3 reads CASSLGGEAFF. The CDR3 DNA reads TGTGCCAGCAGCTTAGGTGGGGAAGCTTTCTTT.

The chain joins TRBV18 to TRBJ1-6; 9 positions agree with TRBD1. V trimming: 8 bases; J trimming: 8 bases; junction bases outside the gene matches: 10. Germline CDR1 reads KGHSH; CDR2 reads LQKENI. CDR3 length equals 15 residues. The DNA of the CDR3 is TGTGCCAGCGCGATAGAAACAGGGGGCTATTCACCCCTCCACTTT. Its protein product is CASAIETGGYSPLHF.

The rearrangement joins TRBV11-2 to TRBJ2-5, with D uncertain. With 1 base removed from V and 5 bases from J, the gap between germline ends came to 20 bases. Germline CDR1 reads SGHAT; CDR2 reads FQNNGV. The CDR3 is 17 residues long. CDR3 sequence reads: CASSLAGRARSGETQYF. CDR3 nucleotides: TGTGCCAGCAGCTTAGCCGGAAGGGCTCGGTCGGGCGAGACCCAGTACTTC. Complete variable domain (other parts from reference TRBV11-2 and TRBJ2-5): EAGVAQSPRYKIIEKRQSVAFWCNPISGHATLYWYQQILGQGPKLLIQFQNNGVVDDSQLPKDRFSAERLKGVDSTLKIQPAKLEDSAVYLCASSLAGRARSGETQYFGPGTRLLVL.

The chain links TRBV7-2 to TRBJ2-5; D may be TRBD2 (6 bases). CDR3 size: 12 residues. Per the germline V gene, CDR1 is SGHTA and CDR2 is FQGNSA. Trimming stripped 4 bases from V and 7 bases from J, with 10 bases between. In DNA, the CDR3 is TGTGCCAGCAGCTCTTCGGGGGTGACCCAGTACTTC. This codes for CASSSSGVTQYF.

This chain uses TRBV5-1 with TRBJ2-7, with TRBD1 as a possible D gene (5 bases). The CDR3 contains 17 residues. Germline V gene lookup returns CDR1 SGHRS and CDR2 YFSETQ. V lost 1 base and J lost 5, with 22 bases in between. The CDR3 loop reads CASSLFRWDGASNEQYF. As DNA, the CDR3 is TGCGCCAGCAGCTTGTTCCGTTGGGATGGGGCGAGCAACGAGCAGTACTTC.

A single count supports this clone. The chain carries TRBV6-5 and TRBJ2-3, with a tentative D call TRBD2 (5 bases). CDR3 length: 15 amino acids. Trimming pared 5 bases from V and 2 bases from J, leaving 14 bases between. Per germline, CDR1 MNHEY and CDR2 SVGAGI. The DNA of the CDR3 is TGTGCCAGCAGTAACCCGGGATATAACACAGATACGCAGTATTTT. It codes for CASSNPGYNTDTQYF.

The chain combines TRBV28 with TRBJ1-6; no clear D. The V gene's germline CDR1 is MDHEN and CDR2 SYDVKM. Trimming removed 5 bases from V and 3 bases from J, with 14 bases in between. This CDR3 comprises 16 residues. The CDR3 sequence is CASSLTPGHYNSPLHF. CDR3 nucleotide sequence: TGTGCCAGCAGTCTAACTCCGGGCCACTATAATTCACCCCTCCACTTT.

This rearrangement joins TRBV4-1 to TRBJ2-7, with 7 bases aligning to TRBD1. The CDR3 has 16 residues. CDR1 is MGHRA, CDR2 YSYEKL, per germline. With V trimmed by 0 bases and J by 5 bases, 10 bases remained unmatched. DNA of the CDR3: TGCGCCAGCAGCCAAGATTACAGACAGGGTTTCGACGAGCAGTACTTC. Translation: CASSQDYRQGFDEQYF.

CDR3 in amino acids: CASSPRGHGTGSEPQHF. The CDR3 DNA sequence: TGTGCCAGCAGCCCGCGAGGCCACGGGACAGGCTCGGAGCCCCAGCATTTT. The chain employs TRBV28 and TRBJ1-5; 8 bases line up with TRBD1. Per the germline V gene, CDR1 is MDHEN and CDR2 is SYDVKM. V lost 6 bases and J lost 8; bases outside the gene matches: 18. The CDR3 loop spans 17 amino acids.

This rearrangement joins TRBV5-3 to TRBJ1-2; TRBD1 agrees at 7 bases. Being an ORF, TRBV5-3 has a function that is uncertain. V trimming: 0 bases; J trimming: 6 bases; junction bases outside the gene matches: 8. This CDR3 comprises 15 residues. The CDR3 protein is CARSLVDRDADGYTF. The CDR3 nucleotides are TGTGCCAGAAGCTTGGTCGACAGGGATGCCGATGGCTACACCTTC.

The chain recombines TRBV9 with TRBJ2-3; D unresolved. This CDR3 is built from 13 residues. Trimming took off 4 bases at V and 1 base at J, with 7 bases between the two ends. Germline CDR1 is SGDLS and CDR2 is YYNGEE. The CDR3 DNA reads TGTGCCAGCAGCTTCCTCGGCACAGATACGCAGTATTTT. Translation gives CASSFLGTDTQYF.

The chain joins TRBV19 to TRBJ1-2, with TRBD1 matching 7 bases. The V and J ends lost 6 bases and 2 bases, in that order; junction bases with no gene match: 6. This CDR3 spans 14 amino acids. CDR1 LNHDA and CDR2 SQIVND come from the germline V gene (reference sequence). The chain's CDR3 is CASRKKQGNYGYTF. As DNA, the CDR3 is TGTGCCAGTAGGAAGAAACAGGGGAACTATGGCTACACCTTC. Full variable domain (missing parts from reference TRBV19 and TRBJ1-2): DGGITQSPKYLFRKEGQNVTLSCEQNLNHDAMYWYRQDPGQGLRLIYYSQIVNDFQKGDIAEGYSVSREKKESFPLTVTSAQKNPTAFYLCASRKKQGNYGYTFGSGTRLTVV.

CDR3 amino acids: CASSFGAKPGELFF. In nucleotides, the CDR3 is TGTGCCAGCAGTTTCGGCGCGAAACCCGGGGAGCTGTTTTTT. The chain carries TRBV28 and TRBJ2-2; D uncertain. The germline V and J ends were trimmed by 3 bases and 6 bases, with 11 bases remaining between them. CDR1 and CDR2 from the germline V gene are MDHEN and SYDVKM. The CDR3 loop spans 14 amino acids.

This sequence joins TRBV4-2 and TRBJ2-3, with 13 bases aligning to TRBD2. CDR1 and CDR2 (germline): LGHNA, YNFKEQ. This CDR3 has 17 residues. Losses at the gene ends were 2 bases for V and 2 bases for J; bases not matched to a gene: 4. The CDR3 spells CASSQTSGRDPTDTQYF. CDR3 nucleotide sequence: TGTGCCAGCAGCCAAACTAGCGGGAGGGATCCCACAGATACGCAGTATTTT.

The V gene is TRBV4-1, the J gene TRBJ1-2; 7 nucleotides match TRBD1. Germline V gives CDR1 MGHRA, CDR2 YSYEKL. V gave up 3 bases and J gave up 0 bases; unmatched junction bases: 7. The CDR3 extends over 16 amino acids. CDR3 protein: CASSQIDRVSNYGYTF. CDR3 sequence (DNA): TGCGCCAGCAGCCAGATCGACAGGGTTTCTAACTATGGCTACACCTTC.

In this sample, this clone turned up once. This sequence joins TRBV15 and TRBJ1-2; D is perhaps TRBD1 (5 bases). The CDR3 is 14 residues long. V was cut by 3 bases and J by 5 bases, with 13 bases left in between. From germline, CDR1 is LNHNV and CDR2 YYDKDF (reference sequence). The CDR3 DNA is TGTGCCACCAGCAGGCCCGGGACTCCTTATGGCTACACCTTC. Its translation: CATSRPGTPYGYTF.

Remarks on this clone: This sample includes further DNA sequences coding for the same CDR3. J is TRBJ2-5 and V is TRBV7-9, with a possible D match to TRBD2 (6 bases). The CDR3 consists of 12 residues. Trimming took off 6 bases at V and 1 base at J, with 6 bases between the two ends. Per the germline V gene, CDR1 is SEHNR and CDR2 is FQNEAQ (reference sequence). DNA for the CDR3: TGTGCCAGCAGGGGAGGCCAAGAGACCCAGTACTTC. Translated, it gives CASRGGQETQYF.

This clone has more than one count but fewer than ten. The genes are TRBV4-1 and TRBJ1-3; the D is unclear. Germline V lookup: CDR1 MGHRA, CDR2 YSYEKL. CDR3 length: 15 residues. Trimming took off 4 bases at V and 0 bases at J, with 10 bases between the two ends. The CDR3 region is CASSPDRLSGNTIYF. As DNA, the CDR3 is TGCGCCAGCAGCCCCGATCGCCTCTCTGGAAACACCATATATTTT.

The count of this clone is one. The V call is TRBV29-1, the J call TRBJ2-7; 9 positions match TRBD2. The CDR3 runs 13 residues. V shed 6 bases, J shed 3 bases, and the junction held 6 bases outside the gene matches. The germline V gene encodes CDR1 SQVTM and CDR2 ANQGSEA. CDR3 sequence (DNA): TGCAGCGTCTTTCTAGCGGGACGCTACGAGCAGTACTTC. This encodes CSVFLAGRYEQYF.

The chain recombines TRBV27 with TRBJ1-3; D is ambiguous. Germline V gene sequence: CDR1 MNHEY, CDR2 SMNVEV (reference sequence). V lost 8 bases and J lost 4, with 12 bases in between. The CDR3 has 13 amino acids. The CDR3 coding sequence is TGTGCCAGCGCACCCATACAGGGAAACACCATATATTTT. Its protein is CASAPIQGNTIYF.

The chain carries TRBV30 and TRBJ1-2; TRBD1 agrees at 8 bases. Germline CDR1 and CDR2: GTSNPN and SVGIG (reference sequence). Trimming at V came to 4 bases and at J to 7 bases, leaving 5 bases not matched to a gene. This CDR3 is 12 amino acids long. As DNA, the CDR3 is TGTGCCTGGACAGGGGGCGCGTTTGGCTACACCTTC. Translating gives CAWTGGAFGYTF.